The 10 T cell receptor beta chains presented below share a single source sample, sequenced in a study of cytomegalovirus exposure and HLA in healthy donors. Profiling relied on immunoSEQ multiplex PCR, and the TCRdb table lists in-frame clones only, not all of them. The sample has some 150,000 clones; approximately 86% are singletons. The sample consisted of PBMCs. The receptors originated from a man aged 18-30 years in good health and CMV-seropositive.

CDR3 bases: TGCGCCAGCAGCCCTTCCGGGACAGGGTACTCTGGAAACACCATATATTTT. Translated, it gives CASSPSGTGYSGNTIYF. The chain recombines TRBV4-1 with TRBJ1-3, with TRBD1 matching 9 bases. The CDR3 is 17 amino acids. Germline CDR1 is MGHRA and CDR2 is YSYEKL. Trimming took 4 bases from V and 0 from J; bases not matched to a gene: 7.

CDR3 loop: CASSEAGVAYEQYF. The CDR3 DNA reads as TGTGCCAGCAGCGAGGCGGGAGTCGCCTACGAGCAGTACTTC. The chain carries TRBV6-5 and TRBJ2-7; TRBD2 matches 7 bases. The CDR3 loop spans 14 amino acids. Trimming at V came to 6 bases and at J to 2 bases, leaving 7 bases not matched to a gene. The V gene's germline CDR1 is MNHEY and CDR2 SVGAGI.

The chain employs TRBV9 and TRBJ2-1; 11 nucleotides align to TRBD2. The germline gives CDR1 SGDLS, CDR2 YYNGEE. Trimming took 3 bases from V and 3 from J; bases not matched to a gene: 5. This CDR3 is 16 amino acids long. CDR3 DNA: TGTGCCAGCAGCGAAGATCTAGCGGGGGGCTACAATGAGCAGTTCTTC. Translating gives CASSEDLAGGYNEQFF.

The gene calls are TRBV7-9 and TRBJ2-7, with 9 nucleotides matching TRBD1. The junction had 9 bases not matched to a gene; V was cut back by 5 bases and J by 7 bases. The V gene's germline CDR1 is SEHNR and CDR2 FQNEAQ (reference sequence). The CDR3 loop spans 14 amino acids. The chain's CDR3 is CASSPRTGVWEQYF. In DNA, the CDR3 is TGTGCCAGCAGCCCCCGGACAGGGGTTTGGGAGCAGTACTTC.

The V gene is TRBV4-2, the J gene TRBJ1-5, with TRBD1 identical over 7 bases. Trimming at V came to 1 base and at J to 7 bases, leaving 16 bases not matched to a gene. This CDR3 comprises 18 residues. Germline V lookup: CDR1 LGHNA, CDR2 YNFKEQ. This CDR3 reads CASSQGKSTGSVGQPQHF. The CDR3 nucleotides read TGTGCCAGCAGCCAAGGAAAGTCGACAGGGTCGGTTGGGCAGCCCCAGCATTTT.

This chain links TRBV10-2 with TRBJ1-2; maybe TRBD1 (6 bases). V shed 10 bases and J shed 6 bases, with 18 bases lying between them. The V gene's germline CDR1 is WSHSY and CDR2 SAAADI. The CDR3 totals 13 residues. The CDR3 is CATWDRAGDGYTF. As DNA, the CDR3 is TGCGCCACATGGGATAGGGCAGGGGATGGCTACACCTTC.

This clone was observed a handful of times. The germline gene is not matched at one end of the junction; a read error may be the cause. The chain carries TRBV11-2 and TRBJ2-2, with 7 nucleotides matching TRBD1. CDR3 size: 13 residues. Germline values: CDR1 SGHAT, CDR2 FQNNGV. The CDR3 protein is CASSFHKAGGLFF. CDR3 DNA sequence: TGTGCCAGCAGCTTTCACAAGGCAGGGGGGCTGTTTTTT.

V is TRBV13 and J is TRBJ2-7; tentatively, D is TRBD2 (5 bases). V was shortened by 5 bases and J by 4 bases, with 6 bases between the two germline ends. The CDR3 is 11 residues long. CDR1 is PRHDT, CDR2 FYEKMQ, per germline (reference sequence). CDR3 amino acids: CASSRGYEQYF. CDR3 nucleotides: TGTGCCAGCAGCCGGGGTTACGAGCAGTACTTC.

Only one count was recorded for this clone. The genes are TRBV27 and TRBJ2-1, with 11 positions matching TRBD2. V lost 6 bases and J lost 4; bases outside the gene matches: 2. This CDR3 has 14 amino acids. Germline-derived CDR1 and CDR2 are MNHEY and SMNVEV (reference sequence). The CDR3 DNA follows: TGTGCCAGCAGGAGGACTAGCGGGTACAATGAGCAGTTCTTC. Translated, it gives CASRRTSGYNEQFF.

The chain employs TRBV6-5 and TRBJ1-1; 9 positions agree with TRBD1. The J segment lost 5 bases and the V segment lost 2 bases, leaving 9 bases of the junction unmatched. Germline V CDR1 and CDR2: MNHEY, SVGAGI. The CDR3 contains 16 residues. CDR3 in amino acids: CASSYGRQGGWTEAFF. In DNA form, the CDR3 reads TGTGCCAGCAGTTACGGCCGACAGGGGGGATGGACTGAAGCTTTCTTT.